There are a few counts of the clone carrying this TCR beta chain. What it recognizes is unknown. This specimen comes from a study of T cells in Graves' hyperthyroidism and ophthalmopathy. Study results and caveats: A median roughly six months before onset, the model predicted ophthalmopathy.

RNA transcripts gave rise to amplified TCR beta CDR3 regions. During a first-round RT-PCR of the TCR CDR3, the HTBI primer set was used. TCRdb re-called the multiplex PCR reads through MiXCR, storing one row per CDR3 protein. The profile covers 490,000 or so distinct CDR3 sequences, with 22% appearing a single time and 49% taken by the ten largest. Investigators excluded patients with uncontrolled infection, other autoimmune disease, pregnancy or lactation. Material for sequencing was blood. This sequence originates from a woman aged 70-85 years with Graves' ophthalmopathy.

The CDR3: CASSSNSGRTIGYEQYF. The CDR3 DNA reads TGTGCCAGCAGTTCCAATAGCGGGAGGACAATCGGGTACGAGCAGTACTTC. The rearrangement uses TRBV12-3 or TRBV12-4 and TRBJ2-7, with 10 bases identical to TRBD2. J was trimmed by 4 bases and V by 4 bases; bases with no gene match: 13. The CDR3 spans 17 residues.